The 19 T cell receptor beta chains given below trace back to one sample, sequenced in a study of CD8 T cells in Susac syndrome. An amount of RNA that ranged from roughly 0.5 to 1 ug was reverse transcribed with random hexamers. TCRdb re-called the immunoSEQ multiplex PCR reads with MiXCR, one entry per CDR3 protein. The sample carries about 180,000 distinct CDR3 sequences, roughly 94% recorded once. Sequencing was performed on CD4+ T cells from PBMCs. These receptors all stem from a human donor with Susac syndrome.

This chain uses TRBV5-5 with TRBJ1-2, with D unresolved. The CDR3 is made up of 16 amino acids. The ends were cut back, 4 bases at V and 4 bases at J, with 20 bases in the middle. CDR1 and CDR2 from the germline V gene are SGHKS and YYEKEE (reference sequence). The CDR3 spells CASSRDLGAPTYGYTF. In nucleotides, the CDR3 is TGTGCCAGCAGCCGGGATTTAGGCGCTCCCACCTATGGCTACACCTTC.

The chain links TRBV2 to TRBJ1-2; D not resolved. Germline V gives CDR1 SNHLY, CDR2 FYNNEI. The CDR3 spans 10 residues. The V end lost 11 bases, the J end lost 3 bases, and 7 bases lay between the germline ends. CDR3 region: CASGDYGYTF. The CDR3 DNA follows: TGTGCCTCCGGGGACTATGGCTACACCTTC.

The chain links TRBV3-1 to TRBJ2-3, with D possibly being TRBD2 (5 bases). Germline V gives CDR1 LGHDT, CDR2 YNNKEL (reference sequence). The CDR3 consists of 13 residues. Between the trimmed V and J ends, which lost 3 bases and 5 bases, there was a span of 9 bases. This chain's CDR3 is CASSQGRLDTQYF. Here the CDR3 DNA reads TGTGCCAGCAGCCAGGGGAGACTAGATACGCAGTATTTT.

The chain employs TRBV6-2 or TRBV6-3 and TRBJ2-6; the D is unclear. Trimming took off 2 bases at V and 2 bases at J, with 13 bases between the two ends. Germline lookup yields CDR1 MNHEY and CDR2 SVGEGT. CDR3 length: 17 residues. CDR3 in amino acids: CASSYELQLAGANVLTF. CDR3 DNA: TGTGCCAGCAGTTACGAACTGCAGTTGGCTGGGGCCAACGTCCTGACTTTC.

The chain joins TRBV12-3 or TRBV12-4 to TRBJ1-2; D might be TRBD1 (6 bases). Trimming shortened V by 3 bases and J by 8 bases, and 10 bases separated the two germline ends. The CDR3 length is 12 residues. CDR3: CASSFGGLGYTF. DNA of the CDR3: TGTGCCAGCAGTTTTGGGGGCCTGGGCTACACCTTC.

The rearrangement uses TRBV15 and TRBJ1-2; 7 nucleotides match TRBD1. After removal of 8 bases from V and 4 bases from J, the junction contained 4 bases not matched to a gene. The CDR3 is made up of 12 amino acids. The germline V gene encodes CDR1 LNHNV and CDR2 YYDKDF (reference sequence). The DNA for the CDR3 is TGTGCCACCCGGGACAGCCTCTATGGCTACACCTTC. Its protein is CATRDSLYGYTF. The full variable domain, rest sourced from reference TRBV15 and TRBJ1-2, is DAMVIQNPRYQVTQFGKPVTLSCSQTLNHNVMYWYQQKSSQAPKLLFHYYDKDFNNEADTPDNFQSRRPNTSFCFLDIRSPGLGDTAMYLCATRDSLYGYTFGSGTRLTVV.

This clonotype was observed a single time. The chain combines TRBV3-1 with TRBJ2-1, with D perhaps TRBD2 (5 bases). V gave up 0 bases and J gave up 0 bases, with 6 bases separating them. This CDR3 spans 15 amino acids. From germline, CDR1 is LGHDT and CDR2 YNNKEL (reference sequence). The CDR3 reads CASSQEGSSYNEQFF. DNA of the CDR3: TGTGCCAGCAGCCAAGAAGGGAGCTCCTACAATGAGCAGTTCTTC.

The V gene is TRBV15, the J gene TRBJ1-1; D is unclear. Trimming removed 0 bases from V and 6 bases from J, with 11 bases in between. CDR3 size: 14 residues. In germline, CDR1 is LNHNV, CDR2 YYDKDF (reference sequence). CDR3 coding DNA: TGTGCCACCAGCAGAGATAGCGGTTTTTCTGAAGCTTTCTTT. Encoded protein: CATSRDSGFSEAFF.

V and J are TRBV3-1 and TRBJ1-1; D call uncertain. Germline assignment: CDR1 LGHDT and CDR2 YNNKEL (reference sequence). The CDR3 sequence is 13 residues long. V was clipped by 1 base and J by 4 bases, with 7 bases between them. The CDR3 region has the DNA TGTGCCAGCAGCCAAGCTCGCGGCACTGAAGCTTTCTTT. Protein product: CASSQARGTEAFF.

This chain uses TRBV6-2 or TRBV6-3 with TRBJ1-2; tentative D call: TRBD1 (5 bases). CDR1 and CDR2 (germline): MNHEY, SVGEGT. This CDR3 is built from 15 residues. V was pared by 6 bases and J by 2 bases, with 16 bases between. The CDR3 protein is CASSHQRGYNYGYTF. The CDR3 DNA reads as TGTGCCAGCAGCCATCAGAGGGGTTACAACTATGGCTACACCTTC.

The rearrangement uses TRBV15 and TRBJ2-7; 9 bases are shared with TRBD1. The CDR3 spans 17 residues. J lost 5 bases, V lost 2 bases, and 13 bases had no gene match. From germline, CDR1 is LNHNV and CDR2 YYDKDF (reference sequence). DNA for the CDR3: TGTGCCACCAGCAGAAACCCAAACCGGGACAGGGCTCACGAGCAGTACTTC. Translated: CATSRNPNRDRAHEQYF.

V is TRBV24-1 and J is TRBJ2-5; D may be TRBD1 or TRBD2 (5 bases each). Germline lookup yields CDR1 KGHDR and CDR2 SFDVKD. The CDR3 length is 15 residues. The ends were cut back, 3 bases at V and 1 base at J, with 11 bases in the middle. CDR3 protein: CATSDPGTSQETQYF. In DNA form, the CDR3 reads TGTGCCACCAGTGATCCAGGGACGTCCCAAGAGACCCAGTACTTC.

The CDR3 loop is CASSINGDGGSPLHF. The DNA for the CDR3 is TGTGCCAGTAGTATCAATGGGGACGGTGGTTCACCCCTCCACTTT. The genes are TRBV19 and TRBJ1-6, with D tentatively TRBD1 (5 bases). V was cut by 3 bases and J by 9 bases, with 15 bases left in between. The CDR3 contains 15 residues. Germline CDR1 is LNHDA and CDR2 is SQIVND (reference sequence).

The chain links TRBV6-5 to TRBJ2-7; the match to TRBD1 covers 10 bases. CDR3 size: 15 residues. Germline V CDR1 and CDR2: MNHEY, SVGAGI. The J segment lost 5 bases and the V segment lost 2 bases, leaving 6 bases of the junction unmatched. In DNA, the CDR3 is TGTGCCAGCAGTTACAAAGGGACAGGGGACAACGAGCAGTACTTC. It is translated as CASSYKGTGDNEQYF.

V is TRBV29-1 and J is TRBJ2-4; the D gene could be TRBD1 or TRBD2 (5 bases each). Germline V gives CDR1 SQVTM, CDR2 ANQGSEA. Trimming removed 2 bases from V and 0 bases from J, with 11 bases in between. This CDR3 is built from 15 residues. The CDR3: CSVENTGLAKNIQYF. In DNA form, the CDR3 reads TGCAGCGTTGAAAATACAGGACTAGCCAAAAACATTCAGTACTTC.

This chain uses TRBV27 with TRBJ2-6; TRBD2 aligns across 16 bases. CDR3 length: 21 amino acids. J gave up 0 bases and V 7 bases, and 12 bases lay outside the gene matches. Germline V CDR1 and CDR2: MNHEY, SMNVEV (reference sequence). CDR3 in amino acids: CASITGLAGGPPNSGANVLTF. CDR3 in DNA: TGTGCCAGCATTACGGGACTAGCGGGGGGGCCTCCTAACTCTGGGGCCAACGTCCTGACTTTC.

The chain links TRBV7-2 to TRBJ1-1, with a weak D call TRBD1 (6 bases). Trimming stripped 1 base from V and 5 bases from J, with 14 bases between. This CDR3 is built from 15 residues. CDR1 and CDR2 (germline): SGHTA, FQGNSA. As DNA, the CDR3 is TGTGCCAGCAGCTTAGATCGGCCAGGGGATACTGAAGCTTTCTTT. Protein: CASSLDRPGDTEAFF.

The chain has TRBV14 and TRBJ2-7; 10 positions agree with TRBD1. This CDR3 comprises 14 residues. The ends lost 3 bases at V and 4 bases at J; junction bases unmatched: 3. Germline V gene sequence: CDR1 SGHDN, CDR2 FVKESK. The CDR3 region is CASSHRDRGYEQYF. Here the CDR3 DNA reads TGTGCCAGCAGCCACCGGGACAGGGGTTACGAGCAGTACTTC.

This chain connects TRBV5-1 to TRBJ2-7; D may be TRBD1 or TRBD2 (5 bases each). Germline CDR1 reads SGHRS; CDR2 reads YFSETQ. The germline V and J ends were trimmed by 0 bases and 6 bases, with 19 bases remaining between them. This CDR3 has 16 amino acids. This CDR3 is CASSLGQGRATGEQYF. The CDR3, as DNA: TGCGCCAGCAGCTTGGGGCAGGGACGCGCTACGGGCGAGCAGTACTTC.